A selection of T cell receptor beta chains follows, all from one sample in a study of blood T cell repertoires in COVID-19. Measured with immunoSEQ multiplex PCR; TCRdb has only the in-frame clones, and not every one. The sample yields approximately 480,000 clones, about nine tenths seen once. Sequencing was carried out using PBMCs or T cells enriched from blood (not recorded which). Source of these receptors: a young woman who had recovered from COVID-19. CDR3s include the opening cysteine and the closing phenylalanine or tryptophan. Fields, in order: clone size, J gene, V gene, CDR3 length, D gene, CDR3 DNA, CDR3 protein. The D gene is left open where the match is weak. Expanded clones get a size class; other rows say once, few or many, or leave the size out.

. TRBJ2-1 TRBV9 14 . TGTGCCAGCAGCGCCCGGGACTCCTACAATGAGCAGTTCTTC CASSARDSYNEQFF
once TRBJ2-5 TRBV5-1 16 TRBD2 TGCGCCAGCAGCTTGGACGGCGGGGGGACCCAAGAGACCCAGTACTTC CASSLDGGGTQETQYF
. TRBJ1-1 TRBV2 13 . TGTGCCAGCAGGGAGAATATGAACACTGAAGCTTTCTTT CASRENMNTEAFF
few TRBJ2-3 TRBV3-1/TRBV3-2 13 . TGTGCCAGCAGCCATTTTTACTTAACTTCGCAGTATTTT CASSHFYLTSQYF
. TRBJ1-1 TRBV30 14 TRBD1 TGTGCCTGGAGCAAACAGGGGGAAGGCACTGAAGCTTTCTTT CAWSKQGEGTEAFF
. TRBJ2-1 TRBV6-5 14 TRBD2 TGTGCCAGCAGTAATAGCGGGGGGGGCAATGAGCAGTTCTTC CASSNSGGGNEQFF
. TRBJ1-1 TRBV4-1 14 TRBD1 TGCGCCAGCAGCCAGGGACAGGGACGCACTGAAGCTTTCTTT CASSQGQGRTEAFF
. TRBJ1-1 TRBV4-1 16 . TGCGCCAGCAGCCAAGATAGCGAGAGGCTGAACACTGAAGCTTTCTTT CASSQDSERLNTEAFF
. TRBJ1-2 TRBV19 15 . TGTGCCAGTAGTACGCCGCTGATTGGCAACTATGGCTACACCTTC CASSTPLIGNYGYTF
once TRBJ1-1 TRBV24-1 10 . TGTGCCACCAACAGGGATGAAGCTTTCTTT CATNRDEAFF
. TRBJ2-3 TRBV6-4 14 . TGTGCCAGCAGCCCCACCCGAGACACAGATACGCAGTATTTT CASSPTRDTDTQYF
. TRBJ2-3 TRBV19 14 . TGTGCCAGTAGTCCCAGGACAGAGACAGATACGCAGTATTTT CASSPRTETDTQYF
few TRBJ1-2 TRBV30 17 TRBD1 TGTGCCTGGGGATTACCTTACGGGACAGACTTTAACTATGGCTACACCTTC CAWGLPYGTDFNYGYTF
. TRBJ1-5 TRBV28 18 . TGTGCCAGCAGTTCCTACAGGGTCTCCAGTTATAGCAATCAGCCCCAGCATTTT CASSSYRVSSYSNQPQHF